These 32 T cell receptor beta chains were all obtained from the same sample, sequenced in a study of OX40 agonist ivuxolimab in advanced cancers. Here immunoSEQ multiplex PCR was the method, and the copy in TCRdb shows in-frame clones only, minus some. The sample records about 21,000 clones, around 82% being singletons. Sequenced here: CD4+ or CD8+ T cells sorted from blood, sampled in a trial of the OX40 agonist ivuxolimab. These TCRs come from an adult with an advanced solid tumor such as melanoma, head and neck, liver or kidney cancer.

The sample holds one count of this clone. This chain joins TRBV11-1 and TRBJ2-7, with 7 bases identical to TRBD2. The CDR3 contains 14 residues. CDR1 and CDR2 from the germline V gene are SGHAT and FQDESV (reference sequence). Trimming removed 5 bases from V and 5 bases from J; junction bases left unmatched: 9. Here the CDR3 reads CASSQSGNRNEQYF. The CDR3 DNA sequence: TGTGCCAGCAGCCAAAGCGGGAATCGCAACGAGCAGTACTTC.

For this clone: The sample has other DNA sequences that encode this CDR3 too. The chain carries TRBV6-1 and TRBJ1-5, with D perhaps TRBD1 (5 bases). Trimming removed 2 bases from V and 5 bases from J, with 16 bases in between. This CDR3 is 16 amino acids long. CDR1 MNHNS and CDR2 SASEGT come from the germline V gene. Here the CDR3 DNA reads TGTGCCAGCAGTGAAAAAAGGCAGGGCTGGGATCAGCCCCAGCATTTT. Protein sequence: CASSEKRQGWDQPQHF.

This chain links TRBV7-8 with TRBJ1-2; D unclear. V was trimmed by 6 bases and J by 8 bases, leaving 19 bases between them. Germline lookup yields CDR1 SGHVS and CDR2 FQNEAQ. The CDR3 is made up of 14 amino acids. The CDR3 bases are TGTGCCAGCAGTAATCTAATTTCCGGGATGGGCTACACCTTC. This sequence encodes CASSNLISGMGYTF.

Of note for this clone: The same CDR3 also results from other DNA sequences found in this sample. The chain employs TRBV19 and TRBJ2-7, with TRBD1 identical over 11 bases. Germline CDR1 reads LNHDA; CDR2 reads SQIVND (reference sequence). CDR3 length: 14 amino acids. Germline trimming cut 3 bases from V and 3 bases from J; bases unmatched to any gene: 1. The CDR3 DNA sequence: TGTGCCAGTAGTATCGGGACAGGGGGCTACGAGCAGTACTTC. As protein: CASSIGTGGYEQYF.

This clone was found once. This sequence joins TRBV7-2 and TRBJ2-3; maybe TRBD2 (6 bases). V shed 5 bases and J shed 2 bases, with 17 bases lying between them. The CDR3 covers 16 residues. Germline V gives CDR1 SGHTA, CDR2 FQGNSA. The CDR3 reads CASSKDGTLDTDTQYF. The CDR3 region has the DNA TGTGCCAGCAGCAAAGACGGGACTCTCGACACAGATACGCAGTATTTT.

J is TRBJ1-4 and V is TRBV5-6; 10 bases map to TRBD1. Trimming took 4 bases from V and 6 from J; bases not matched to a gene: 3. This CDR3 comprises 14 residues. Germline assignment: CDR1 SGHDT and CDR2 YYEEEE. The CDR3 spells CASSGGTGDEKLFF. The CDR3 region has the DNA TGTGCCAGCAGCGGCGGGACAGGGGATGAAAAACTGTTTTTT. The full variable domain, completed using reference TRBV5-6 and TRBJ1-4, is DAGVTQSPTHLIKTRGQQVTLRCSPKSGHDTVSWYQQALGQGPQFIFQYYEEEERQRGNFPDRFSGHQFPNYSSELNVNALLLGDSALYLCASSGGTGDEKLFFGSGTQLSVL.

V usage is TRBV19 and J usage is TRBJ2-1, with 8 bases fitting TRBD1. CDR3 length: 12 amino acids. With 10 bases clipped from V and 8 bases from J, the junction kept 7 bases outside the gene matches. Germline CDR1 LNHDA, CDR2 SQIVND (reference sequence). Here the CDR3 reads CATGTGLYEQFF. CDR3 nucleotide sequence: TGTGCCACCGGGACAGGTCTTTATGAGCAGTTCTTC.

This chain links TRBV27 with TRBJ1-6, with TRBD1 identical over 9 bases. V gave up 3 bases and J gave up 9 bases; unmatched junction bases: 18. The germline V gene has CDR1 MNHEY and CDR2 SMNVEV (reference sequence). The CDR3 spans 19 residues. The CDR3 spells CASSFTAEGWDREGSPLHF. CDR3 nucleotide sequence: TGTGCCAGCAGTTTTACGGCGGAAGGCTGGGACAGGGAGGGTTCACCCCTCCACTTT.

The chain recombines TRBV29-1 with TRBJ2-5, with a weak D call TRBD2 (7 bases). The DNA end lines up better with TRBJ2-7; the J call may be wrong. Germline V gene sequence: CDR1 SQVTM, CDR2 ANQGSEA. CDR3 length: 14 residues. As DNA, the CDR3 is TGCAGCGTTGAAGTTAGGGGGGGAGGATACGAGCAGTACTTC. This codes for CSVEVRGGGYEQYF.

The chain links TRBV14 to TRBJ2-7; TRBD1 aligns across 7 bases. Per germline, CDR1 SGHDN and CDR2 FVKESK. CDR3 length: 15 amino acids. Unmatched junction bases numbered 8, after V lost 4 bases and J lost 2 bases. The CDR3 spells CASSPTWGTAYEQYF. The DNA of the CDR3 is TGTGCCAGCAGCCCGACGTGGGGGACAGCCTACGAGCAGTACTTC. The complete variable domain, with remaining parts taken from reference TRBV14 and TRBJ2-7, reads EAGVTQFPSHSVIEKGQTVTLRCDPISGHDNLYWYRRVMGKEIKFLLHFVKESKQDESGMPNNRFLAERTGGTYSTLKVQPAELEDSGVYFCASSPTWGTAYEQYFGPGTRLTVT.

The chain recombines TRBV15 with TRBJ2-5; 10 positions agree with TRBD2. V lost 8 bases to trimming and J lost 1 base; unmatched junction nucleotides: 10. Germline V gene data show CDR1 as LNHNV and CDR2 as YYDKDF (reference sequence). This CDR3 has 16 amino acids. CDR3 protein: CATGLAGAPPQETQYF. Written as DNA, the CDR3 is TGTGCCACCGGGCTAGCGGGAGCTCCCCCCCAAGAGACCCAGTACTTC. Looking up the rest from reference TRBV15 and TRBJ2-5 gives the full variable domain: DAMVIQNPRYQVTQFGKPVTLSCSQTLNHNVMYWYQQKSSQAPKLLFHYYDKDFNNEADTPDNFQSRRPNTSFCFLDIRSPGLGDTAMYLCATGLAGAPPQETQYFGPGTRLLVL.

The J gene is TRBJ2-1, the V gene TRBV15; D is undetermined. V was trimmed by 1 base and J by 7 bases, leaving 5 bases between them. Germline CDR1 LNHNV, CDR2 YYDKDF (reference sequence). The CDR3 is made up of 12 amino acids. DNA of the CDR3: TGTGCCACCAGCAGAGCGGGTAATGAGCAGTTCTTC. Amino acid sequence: CATSRAGNEQFF. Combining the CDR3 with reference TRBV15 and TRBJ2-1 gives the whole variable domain DAMVIQNPRYQVTQFGKPVTLSCSQTLNHNVMYWYQQKSSQAPKLLFHYYDKDFNNEADTPDNFQSRRPNTSFCFLDIRSPGLGDTAMYLCATSRAGNEQFFGPGTRLTVL.

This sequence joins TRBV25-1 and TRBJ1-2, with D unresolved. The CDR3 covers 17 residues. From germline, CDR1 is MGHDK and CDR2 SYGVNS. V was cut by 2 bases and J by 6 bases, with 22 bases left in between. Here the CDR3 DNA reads TGTGCCAGCAGTGAAACCCCCCTCCGGCGGGGAAAGGATGGCTACACCTTC. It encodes CASSETPLRRGKDGYTF.

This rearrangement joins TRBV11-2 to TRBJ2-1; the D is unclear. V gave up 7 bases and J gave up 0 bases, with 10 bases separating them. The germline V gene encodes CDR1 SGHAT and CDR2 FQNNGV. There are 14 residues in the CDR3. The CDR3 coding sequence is TGTGCCAGCAACGAGATCAGCTCCTACAATGAGCAGTTCTTC. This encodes CASNEISSYNEQFF.

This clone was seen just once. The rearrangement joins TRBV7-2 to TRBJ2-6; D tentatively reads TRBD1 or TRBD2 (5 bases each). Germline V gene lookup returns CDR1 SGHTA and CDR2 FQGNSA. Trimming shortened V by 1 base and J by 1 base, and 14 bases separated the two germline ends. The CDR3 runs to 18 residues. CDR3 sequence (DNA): TGTGCCAGCAGCTTAGGTCGGGGCACGGGATCTGGGGCCAACGTCCTGACTTTC. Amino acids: CASSLGRGTGSGANVLTF.

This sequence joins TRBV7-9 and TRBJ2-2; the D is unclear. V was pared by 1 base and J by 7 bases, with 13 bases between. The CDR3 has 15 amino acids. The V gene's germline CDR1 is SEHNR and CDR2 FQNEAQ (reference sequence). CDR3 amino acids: CASSLESLESGELFF. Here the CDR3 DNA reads TGTGCCAGCAGCTTAGAGAGTCTAGAGAGCGGGGAGCTGTTTTTT.

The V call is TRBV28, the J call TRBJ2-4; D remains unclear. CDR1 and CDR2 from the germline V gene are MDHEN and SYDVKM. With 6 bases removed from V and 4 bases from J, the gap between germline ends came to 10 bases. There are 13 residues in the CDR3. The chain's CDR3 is CASRIGRKNIQYF. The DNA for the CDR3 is TGTGCCAGCAGAATCGGACGGAAAAACATTCAGTACTTC.

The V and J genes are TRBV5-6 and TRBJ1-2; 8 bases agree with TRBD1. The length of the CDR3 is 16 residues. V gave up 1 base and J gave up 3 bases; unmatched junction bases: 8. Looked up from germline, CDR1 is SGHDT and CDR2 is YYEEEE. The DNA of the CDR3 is TGTGCCAGCAGCTTGTCGGGACAGGCTCTTTACTATGGCTACACCTTC. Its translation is CASSLSGQALYYGYTF. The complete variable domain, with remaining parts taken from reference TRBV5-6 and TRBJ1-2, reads DAGVTQSPTHLIKTRGQQVTLRCSPKSGHDTVSWYQQALGQGPQFIFQYYEEEERQRGNFPDRFSGHQFPNYSSELNVNALLLGDSALYLCASSLSGQALYYGYTFGSGTRLTVV.

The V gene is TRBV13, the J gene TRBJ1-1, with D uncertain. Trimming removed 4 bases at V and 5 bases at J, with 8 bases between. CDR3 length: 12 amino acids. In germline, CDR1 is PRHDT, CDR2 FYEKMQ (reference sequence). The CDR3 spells CASSSGGTEAFF. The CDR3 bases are TGTGCCAGCAGCTCTGGAGGGACTGAAGCTTTCTTT.

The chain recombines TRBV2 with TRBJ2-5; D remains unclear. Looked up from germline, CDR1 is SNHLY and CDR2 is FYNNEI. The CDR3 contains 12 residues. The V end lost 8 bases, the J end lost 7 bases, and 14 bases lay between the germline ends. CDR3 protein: CASLFASGTQYF. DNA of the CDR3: TGTGCCAGCCTTTTCGCCTCAGGGACCCAGTACTTC.

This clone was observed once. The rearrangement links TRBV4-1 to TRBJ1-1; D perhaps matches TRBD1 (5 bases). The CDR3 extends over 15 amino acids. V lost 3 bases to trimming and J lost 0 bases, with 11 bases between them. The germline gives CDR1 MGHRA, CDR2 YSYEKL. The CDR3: CASSHFEGMNTEAFF. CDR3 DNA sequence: TGCGCCAGCAGCCACTTCGAGGGGATGAACACTGAAGCTTTCTTT.

CDR3 residues: CASSHSGPGASNEKLFF. The CDR3 region has the DNA TGCGCCAGCAGCCACTCCGGGCCCGGGGCATCTAATGAAAAACTGTTTTTT. This chain connects TRBV4-1 to TRBJ1-4; possibly TRBD1 for D (5 bases). The CDR3 is 17 residues long. The germline V gene has CDR1 MGHRA and CDR2 YSYEKL. V lost 3 bases to trimming and J lost 3 bases, with 17 bases between them.

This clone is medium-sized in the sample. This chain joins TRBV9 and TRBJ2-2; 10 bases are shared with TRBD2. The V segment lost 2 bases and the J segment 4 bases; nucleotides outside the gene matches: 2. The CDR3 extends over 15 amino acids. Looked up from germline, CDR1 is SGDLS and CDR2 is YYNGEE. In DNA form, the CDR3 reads TGTGCCAGCAGCGTTAGCGGGAGGACCACCGGGGAGCTGTTTTTT. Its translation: CASSVSGRTTGELFF.

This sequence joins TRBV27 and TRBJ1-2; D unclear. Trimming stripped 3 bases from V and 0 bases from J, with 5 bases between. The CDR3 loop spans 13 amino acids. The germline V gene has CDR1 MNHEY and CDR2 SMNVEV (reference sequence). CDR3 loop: CASSFRSNYGYTF. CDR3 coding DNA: TGTGCCAGCAGTTTTCGATCTAACTATGGCTACACCTTC.

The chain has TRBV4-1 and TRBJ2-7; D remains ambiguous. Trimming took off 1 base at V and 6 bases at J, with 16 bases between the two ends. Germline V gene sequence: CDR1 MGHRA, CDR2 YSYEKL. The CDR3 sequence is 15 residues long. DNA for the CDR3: TGCGCCAGCAGCCAAGTTCCCGGGCCCCCCTTCGAGCAGTACTTC. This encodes CASSQVPGPPFEQYF.

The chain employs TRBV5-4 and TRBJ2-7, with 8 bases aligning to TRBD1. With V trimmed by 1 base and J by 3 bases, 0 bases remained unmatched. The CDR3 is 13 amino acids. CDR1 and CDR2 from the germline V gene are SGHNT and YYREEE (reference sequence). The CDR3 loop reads CASSLTGGYEQYF. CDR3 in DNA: TGTGCCAGCAGCTTGACAGGGGGCTACGAGCAGTACTTC. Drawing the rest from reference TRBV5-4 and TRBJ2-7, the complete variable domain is ETGVTQSPTHLIKTRGQQVTLRCSSQSGHNTVSWYQQALGQGPQFIFQYYREEENGRGNFPPRFSGLQFPNYSSELNVNALELDDSALYLCASSLTGGYEQYFGPGTRLTVT.

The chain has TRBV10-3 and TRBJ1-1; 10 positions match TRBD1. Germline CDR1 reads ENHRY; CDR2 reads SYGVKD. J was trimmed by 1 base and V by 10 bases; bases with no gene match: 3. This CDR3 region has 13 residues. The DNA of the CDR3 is TGTGCCACCCGGGACAGGGGGAACACTGAAGCTTTCTTT. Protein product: CATRDRGNTEAFF.

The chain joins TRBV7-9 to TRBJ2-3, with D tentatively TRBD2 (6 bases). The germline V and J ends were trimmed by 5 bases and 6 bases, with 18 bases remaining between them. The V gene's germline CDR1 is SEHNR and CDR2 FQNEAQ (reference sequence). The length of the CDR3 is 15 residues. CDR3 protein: CASSPRPPLADTQYF. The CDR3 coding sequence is TGTGCCAGCAGCCCCAGGCCCCCTCTAGCGGATACGCAGTATTTT.

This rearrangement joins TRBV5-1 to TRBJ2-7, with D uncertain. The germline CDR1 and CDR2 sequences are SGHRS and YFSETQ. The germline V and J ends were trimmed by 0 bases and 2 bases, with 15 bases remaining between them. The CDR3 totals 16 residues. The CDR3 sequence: CASSLEFGYSTYEQYF. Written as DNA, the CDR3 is TGCGCCAGCAGCTTGGAGTTCGGATACAGCACCTACGAGCAGTACTTC.

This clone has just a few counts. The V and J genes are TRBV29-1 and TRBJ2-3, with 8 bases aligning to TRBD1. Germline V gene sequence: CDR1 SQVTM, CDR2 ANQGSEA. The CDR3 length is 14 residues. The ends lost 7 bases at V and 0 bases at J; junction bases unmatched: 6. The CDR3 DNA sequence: TGCAGCGGTCAGGGGGCGTATAGCACAGATACGCAGTATTTT. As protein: CSGQGAYSTDTQYF.

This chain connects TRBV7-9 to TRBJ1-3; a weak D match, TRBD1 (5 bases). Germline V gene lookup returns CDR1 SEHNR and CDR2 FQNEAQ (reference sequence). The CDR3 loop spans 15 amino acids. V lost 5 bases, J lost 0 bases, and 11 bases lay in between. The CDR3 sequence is CASSRTTFSGNTIYF. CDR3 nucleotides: TGTGCCAGCAGCCGGACAACATTCTCTGGAAACACCATATATTTT.

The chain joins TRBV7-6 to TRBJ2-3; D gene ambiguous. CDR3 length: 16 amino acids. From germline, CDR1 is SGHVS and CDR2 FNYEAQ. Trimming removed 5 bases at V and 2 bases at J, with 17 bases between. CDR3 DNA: TGTGCCAGCAGCCACGACCCTACAGAACCCACAGATACGCAGTATTTT. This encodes CASSHDPTEPTDTQYF.